The clone carrying this T cell receptor beta chain has ten or more counts. Its target is not known. The CDR3 length is 18 residues. Germline loops: CDR1 KGHSH, CDR2 LQKENI. Trimming removed 1 base from V and 1 base from J; junction bases left unmatched: 7. The data originate from a study of regulatory T cells in long-lasting Graves disease. Study outcomes and limitations: Persistent-disease Graves' patients showed less TCR diversity than new cases.

Indicated time point: newly diagnosed GD, antithyroid drugs for less than 3 months. Following extraction of RNA from PBMCs, that RNA was used to make the TCR library. CDR3-region Arm-PCR and iRepertoire HTBI primers produced the TCR beta libraries. In the source study's methods: The study identified more than 55 TRBV and approximately 14 TRBJ segments across samples. TCRdb re-called the multiplex PCR reads with MiXCR, one entry per CDR3 protein. The V and J calls, along with clone size, are taken from TCRdb and not from the paper's own processing. The sample contains about 470,000 distinct CDR3 sequences, approximately 15% of which appear only once. The sample also formed part of further work on T cells in Graves' hyperthyroidism and ophthalmopathy. That paper adds: The study excluded patients with uncontrolled infection, other autoimmune disease, pregnancy or lactation.

The chain is built from TRBV18 and TRBJ2-5; 12 nucleotides match TRBD2. The specimen was peripheral blood mononuclear cells (PBMCs), collected at new diagnosis, from a patient treated with antithyroid drugs. The TCR comes from a young woman with Graves disease. Here the CDR3 reads CASSPRLAGGGGQETQYF. The CDR3 DNA follows: TGTGCCAGCTCACCACGTCTAGCGGGAGGGGGCGGCCAAGAGACCCAGTACTTC.